This T cell receptor (beta chain) came from a study of response to subunit inactivated influenza vaccine. Study-level points and caveats: Each seasonal influenza vaccination recruits few new T cells, the authors suggested.

TCRdb itself ran the RT-PCR reads through MiXCR, one entry per CDR3 protein. In the table there are about 190,000 distinct CDR3 sequences, roughly 14% of which are singletons. V dropped 4 bases and J dropped 0 bases, with 20 bases sitting between them. The CDR3 is 18 residues long. Looked up from germline, CDR1 is LGHNA and CDR2 is YNFKEQ. Comment on this clonotype: The antigen remains unidentified.

The sequences come from CD8+ T cells sorted from PBMCs, collected about 5 days after vaccination. The source of this sequence is a middle-aged man who received an inactivated influenza vaccine. The chain combines TRBV4-2 with TRBJ2-3; weak D call: TRBD2 (5 bases). For the CDR3, the DNA is TGTGCCAGCAGCCCTCGCGGGCAGGTGGGAGCTAGCACAGATACGCAGTATTTT. It specifies CASSPRGQVGASTDTQYF.